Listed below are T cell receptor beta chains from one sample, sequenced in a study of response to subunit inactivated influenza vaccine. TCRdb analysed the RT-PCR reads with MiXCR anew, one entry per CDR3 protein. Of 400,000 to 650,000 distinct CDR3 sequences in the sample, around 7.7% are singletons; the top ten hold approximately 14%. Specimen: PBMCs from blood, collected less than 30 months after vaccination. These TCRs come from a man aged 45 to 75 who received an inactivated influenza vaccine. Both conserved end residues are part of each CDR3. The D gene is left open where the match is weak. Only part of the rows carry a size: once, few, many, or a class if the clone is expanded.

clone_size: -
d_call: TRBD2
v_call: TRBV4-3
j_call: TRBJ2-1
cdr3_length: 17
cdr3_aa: CASSQDSPTSGSGEQFF
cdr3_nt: TGCGCCAGCAGCCAAGATTCCCCGACTAGCGGGAGTGGTGAGCAGTTCTTC

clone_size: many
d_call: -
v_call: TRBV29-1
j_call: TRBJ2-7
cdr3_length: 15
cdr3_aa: CSVESRGGGLYEQYF
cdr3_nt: TGCAGCGTTGAGAGCAGGGGGGGCGGTTTGTACGAGCAGTACTTC

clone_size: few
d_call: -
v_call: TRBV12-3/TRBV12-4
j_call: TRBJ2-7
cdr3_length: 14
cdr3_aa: CASSSTPGTYEQYF
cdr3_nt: TGTGCCAGCAGTTCCACTCCTGGGACCTACGAGCAGTACTTC

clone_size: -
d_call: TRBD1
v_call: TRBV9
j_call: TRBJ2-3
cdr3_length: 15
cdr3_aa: CASSVDGQGVDTQYF
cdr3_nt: TGTGCCAGCAGCGTAGACGGGCAGGGGGTCGATACGCAGTATTTT

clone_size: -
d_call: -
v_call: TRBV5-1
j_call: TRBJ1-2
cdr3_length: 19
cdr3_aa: CASSLEVWDKLHSNYGYTF
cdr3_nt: TGCGCCAGCAGCTTGGAGGTTTGGGACAAGCTCCATTCGAACTATGGCTACACCTTC

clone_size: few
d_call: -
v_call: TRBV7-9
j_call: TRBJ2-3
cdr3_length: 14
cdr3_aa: CASSLISGKDTQYF
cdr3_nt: TGTGCCAGCAGCTTAATCTCAGGGAAAGATACGCAGTATTTT

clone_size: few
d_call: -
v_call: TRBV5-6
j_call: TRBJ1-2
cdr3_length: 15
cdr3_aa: CASSARQPGGYGYTF
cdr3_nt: TGTGCCAGCAGCGCACGACAGCCCGGGGGCTATGGCTACACCTTC

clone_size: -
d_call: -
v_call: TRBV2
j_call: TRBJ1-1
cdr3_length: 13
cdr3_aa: CASSVMRGTEAFF
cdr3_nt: TGTGCCAGCAGTGTAATGAGGGGCACTGAAGCTTTCTTT

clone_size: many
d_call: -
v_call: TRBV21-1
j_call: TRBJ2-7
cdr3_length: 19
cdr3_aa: CASSKAGRFVTGDIHEQYF
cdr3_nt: TGTGCCAGCAGCAAGGCGGGGAGGTTTGTGACTGGGGATATACACGAGCAGTACTTC

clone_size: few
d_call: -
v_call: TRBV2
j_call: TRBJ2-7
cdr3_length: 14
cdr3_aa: CASSDLSGVGEQYF
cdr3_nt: TGTGCCAGCAGTGACCTCTCGGGGGTGGGGGAGCAGTACTTC

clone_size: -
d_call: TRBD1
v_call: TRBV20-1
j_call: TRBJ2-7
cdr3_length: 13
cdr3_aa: CSAPPGQGAIRYF
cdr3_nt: TGCAGTGCTCCTCCGGGACAGGGGGCGATACGGTACTTC

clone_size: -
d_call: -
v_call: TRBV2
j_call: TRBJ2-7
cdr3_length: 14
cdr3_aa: CASSPLLRGLEQYF
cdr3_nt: TGTGCCAGCAGCCCGCTCCTTCGGGGGCTCGAGCAGTACTTC

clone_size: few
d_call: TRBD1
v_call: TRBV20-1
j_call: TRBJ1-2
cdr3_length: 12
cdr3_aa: CSARTGLDGYTF
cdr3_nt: TGCAGTGCTAGGACAGGGTTGGATGGCTACACCTTC

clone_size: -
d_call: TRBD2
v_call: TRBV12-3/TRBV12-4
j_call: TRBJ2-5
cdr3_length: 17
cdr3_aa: CASSFSASGGPIGTQYF
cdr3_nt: TGTGCCAGCAGTTTTTCAGCTAGCGGGGGACCTATTGGGACCCAGTACTTC

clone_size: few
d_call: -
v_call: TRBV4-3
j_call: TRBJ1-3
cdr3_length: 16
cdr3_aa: CASSQAVGPGGNTIYF
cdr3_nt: TGCGCCAGCAGCCAAGCAGTTGGGCCGGGTGGAAACACCATATATTTT

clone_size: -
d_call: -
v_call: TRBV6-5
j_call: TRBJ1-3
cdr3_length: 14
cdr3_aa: CASSYSTGGNTIYF
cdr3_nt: TGTGCCAGCAGTTACTCGACAGGTGGAAACACCATATATTTT

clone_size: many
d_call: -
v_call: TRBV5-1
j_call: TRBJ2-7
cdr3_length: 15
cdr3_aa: CASSLVGGPTYEQYF
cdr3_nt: TGCGCCAGCAGCTTGGTTGGGGGTCCAACCTACGAGCAGTACTTC

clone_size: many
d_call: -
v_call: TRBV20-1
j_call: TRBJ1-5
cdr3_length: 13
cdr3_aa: CSARRGGIGAQHF
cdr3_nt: TGCAGTGCCCGGCGAGGGGGGATAGGAGCCCAGCATTTT

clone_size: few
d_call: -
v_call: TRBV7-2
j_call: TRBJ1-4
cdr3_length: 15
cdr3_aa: CASRSGAAANEKLFF
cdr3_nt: TGTGCCAGCAGATCCGGGGCCGCAGCTAATGAAAAACTGTTTTTT

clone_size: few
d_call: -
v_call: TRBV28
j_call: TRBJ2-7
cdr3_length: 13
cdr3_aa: CASSLAAVYEQYF
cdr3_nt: TGTGCCAGCAGTTTAGCGGCAGTGTACGAGCAGTACTTC

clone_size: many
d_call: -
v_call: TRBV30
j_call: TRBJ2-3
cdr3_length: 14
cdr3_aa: CAWTRAQSTDTQYF
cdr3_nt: TGTGCCTGGACTCGGGCGCAGAGCACAGATACGCAGTATTTT

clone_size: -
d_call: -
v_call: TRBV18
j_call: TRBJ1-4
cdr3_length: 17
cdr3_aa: CASSPVGAQPTNEKLFF
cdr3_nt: TGTGCCAGCTCCCCTGTGGGGGCGCAGCCAACTAATGAAAAACTGTTTTTT

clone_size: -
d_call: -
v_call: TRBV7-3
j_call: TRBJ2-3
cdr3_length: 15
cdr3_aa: CASRQTGFRTDTQYF
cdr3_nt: TGTGCCAGCAGGCAAACAGGTTTTCGCACAGATACGCAGTATTTT

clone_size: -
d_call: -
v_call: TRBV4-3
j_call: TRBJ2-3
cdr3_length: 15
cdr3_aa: CASSQDRTDTDTQYF
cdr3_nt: TGCGCCAGCAGCCAAGATAGGACGGACACAGATACGCAGTATTTT

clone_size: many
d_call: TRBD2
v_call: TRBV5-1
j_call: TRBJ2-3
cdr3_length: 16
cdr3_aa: CASSLAGTSNADTQYF
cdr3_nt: TGCGCCAGCAGCTTGGCCGGGACTAGTAACGCAGATACGCAGTATTTT

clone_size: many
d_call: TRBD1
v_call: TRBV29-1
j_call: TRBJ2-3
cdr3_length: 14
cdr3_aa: CSVEGQTYTDTQYF
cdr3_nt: TGCAGCGTTGAGGGACAGACCTACACAGATACGCAGTATTTT

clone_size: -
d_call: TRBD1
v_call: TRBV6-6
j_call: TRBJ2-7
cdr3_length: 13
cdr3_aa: CASRGQVSYEQYF
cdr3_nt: TGTGCCAGCAGAGGACAGGTTTCCTACGAGCAGTACTTC

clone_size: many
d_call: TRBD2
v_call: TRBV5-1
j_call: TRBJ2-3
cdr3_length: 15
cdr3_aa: CASSGGTSGTDTQYF
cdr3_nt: TGCGCCAGCAGCGGCGGGACTAGCGGCACAGATACGCAGTATTTT

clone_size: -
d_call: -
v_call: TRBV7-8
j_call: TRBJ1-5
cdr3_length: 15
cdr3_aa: CASSLEVGAYQPQHF
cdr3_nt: TGTGCCAGCAGCTTAGAGGTGGGGGCGTATCAGCCCCAGCATTTT

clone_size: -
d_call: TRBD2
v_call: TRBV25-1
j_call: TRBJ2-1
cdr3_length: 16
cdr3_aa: CASSEVSGGSWNEQFF
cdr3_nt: TGTGCCAGCAGTGAAGTGAGCGGCGGGAGTTGGAATGAGCAGTTCTTC

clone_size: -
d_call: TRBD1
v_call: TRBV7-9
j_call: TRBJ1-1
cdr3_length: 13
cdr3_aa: CAIATGMNTEAFF
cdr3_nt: TGTGCCATAGCGACAGGGATGAACACTGAAGCTTTCTTT

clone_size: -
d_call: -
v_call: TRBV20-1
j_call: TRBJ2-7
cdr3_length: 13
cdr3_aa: CSAPAVRAGEQYF
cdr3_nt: TGCAGTGCTCCCGCAGTTCGGGCGGGAGAGCAGTACTTC

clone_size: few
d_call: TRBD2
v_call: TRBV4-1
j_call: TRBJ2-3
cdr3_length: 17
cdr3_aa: CASSQDQRGLPTDTQYF
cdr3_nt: TGCGCCAGCAGCCAAGATCAGCGGGGGCTCCCCACAGATACGCAGTATTTT

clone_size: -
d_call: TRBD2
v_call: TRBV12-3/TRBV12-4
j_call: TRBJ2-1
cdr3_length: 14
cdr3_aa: CASSFGGRANEQFF
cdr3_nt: TGTGCCAGCAGTTTTGGAGGGAGGGCCAATGAGCAGTTCTTC